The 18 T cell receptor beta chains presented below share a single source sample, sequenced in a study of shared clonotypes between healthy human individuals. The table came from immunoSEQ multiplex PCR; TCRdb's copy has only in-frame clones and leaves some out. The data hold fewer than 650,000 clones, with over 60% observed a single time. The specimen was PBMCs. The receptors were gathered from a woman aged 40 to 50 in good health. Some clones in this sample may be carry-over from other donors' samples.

The CDR3 nucleotides are TGTGCCAGTAGCCAGGTCCAGGTCACCGGGGAGCTGTTTTTT. Translated: CASSQVQVTGELFF. This chain joins TRBV19 and TRBJ2-2; D is uncertain. This CDR3 is 14 amino acids long. Trimming left V 6 bases short and J 4 bases short, with 12 bases between. Looked up from germline, CDR1 is LNHDA and CDR2 is SQIVND (reference sequence).

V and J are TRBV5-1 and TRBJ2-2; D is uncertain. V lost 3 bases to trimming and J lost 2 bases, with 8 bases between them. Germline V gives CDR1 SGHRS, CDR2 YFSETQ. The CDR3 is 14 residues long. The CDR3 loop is CASSSMDNTGELFF. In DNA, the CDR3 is TGCGCCAGCAGCTCGATGGACAACACCGGGGAGCTGTTTTTT. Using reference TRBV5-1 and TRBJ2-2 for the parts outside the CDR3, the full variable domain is KAGVTQTPRYLIKTRGQQVTLSCSPISGHRSVSWYQQTPGQGLQFLFEYFSETQRNKGNFPGRFSGRQFSNSRSEMNVSTLELGDSALYLCASSSMDNTGELFFGEGSRLTVL.

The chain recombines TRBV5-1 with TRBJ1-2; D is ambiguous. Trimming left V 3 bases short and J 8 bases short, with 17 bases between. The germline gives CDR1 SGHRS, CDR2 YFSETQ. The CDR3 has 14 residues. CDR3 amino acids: CASSSRGREGGYTF. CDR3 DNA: TGCGCCAGCAGCTCTCGCGGGAGGGAAGGCGGCTACACCTTC.

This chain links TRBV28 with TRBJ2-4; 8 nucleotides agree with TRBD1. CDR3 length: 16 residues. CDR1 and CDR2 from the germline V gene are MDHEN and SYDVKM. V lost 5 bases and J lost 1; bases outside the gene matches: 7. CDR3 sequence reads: CASSPQGAGAKNIQYF. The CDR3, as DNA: TGTGCCAGCAGTCCTCAGGGGGCTGGCGCCAAAAACATTCAGTACTTC.

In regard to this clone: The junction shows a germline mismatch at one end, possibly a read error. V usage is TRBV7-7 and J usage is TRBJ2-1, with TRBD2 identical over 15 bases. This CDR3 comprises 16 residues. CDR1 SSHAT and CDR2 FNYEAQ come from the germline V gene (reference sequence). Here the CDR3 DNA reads TGTGCTAGCAGCTCAAATCCGGGACTAGCGGGAGGTGAGCAGTTCTTC. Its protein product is CASSSNPGLAGGEQFF.

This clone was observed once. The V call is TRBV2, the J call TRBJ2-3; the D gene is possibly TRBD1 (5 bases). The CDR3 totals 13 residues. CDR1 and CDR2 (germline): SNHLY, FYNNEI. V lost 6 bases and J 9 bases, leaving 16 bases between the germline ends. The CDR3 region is CASSAGHLETQYF. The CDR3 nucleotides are TGTGCCAGCAGCGCCGGACACCTAGAGACGCAGTATTTT. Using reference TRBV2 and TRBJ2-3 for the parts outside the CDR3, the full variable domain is EPEVTQTPSHQVTQMGQEVILRCVPISNHLYFYWYRQILGQKVEFLVSFYNNEISEKSEIFDDQFSVERPDGSNFTLKIRSTKLEDSAMYFCASSAGHLETQYFGPGTRLTVL.

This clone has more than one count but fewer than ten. The CDR3 is CASSTQGYEQYF. The CDR3 DNA is TGTGCCAGCAGCACCCAGGGTTACGAGCAGTACTTC. The chain joins TRBV11-2 to TRBJ2-7, with D possibly TRBD1 on 5 matching bases. With 5 bases removed from V and 4 bases from J, the gap between germline ends came to 9 bases. Germline V gene data show CDR1 as SGHAT and CDR2 as FQNNGV. The CDR3 extends over 12 amino acids.

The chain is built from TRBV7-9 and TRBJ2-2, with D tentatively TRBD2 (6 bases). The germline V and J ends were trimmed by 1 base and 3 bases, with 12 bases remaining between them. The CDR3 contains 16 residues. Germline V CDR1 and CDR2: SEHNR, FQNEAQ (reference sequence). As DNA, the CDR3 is TGTGCCAGCAGCTTAGTACCCCCTAGCGACACCGGGGAGCTGTTTTTT. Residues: CASSLVPPSDTGELFF.

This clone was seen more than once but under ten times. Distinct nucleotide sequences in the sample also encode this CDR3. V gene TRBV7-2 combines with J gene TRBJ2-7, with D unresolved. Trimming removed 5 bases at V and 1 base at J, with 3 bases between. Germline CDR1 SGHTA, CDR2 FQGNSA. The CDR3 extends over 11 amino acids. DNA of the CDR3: TGTGCCAGCAGCCCGTCCTACGAGCAGTACTTC. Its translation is CASSPSYEQYF. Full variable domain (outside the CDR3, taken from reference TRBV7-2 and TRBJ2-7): GAGVSQSPSNKVTEKGKDVELRCDPISGHTALYWYRQSLGQGLEFLIYFQGNSAPDKSGLPSDRFSAERTGGSVSTLTIQRTQQEDSAVYLCASSPSYEQYFGPGTRLTVT.

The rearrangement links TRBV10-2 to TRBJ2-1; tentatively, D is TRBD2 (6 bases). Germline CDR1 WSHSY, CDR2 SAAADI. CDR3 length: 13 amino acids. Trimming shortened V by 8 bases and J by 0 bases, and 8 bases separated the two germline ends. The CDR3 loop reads CASRESSYNEQFF. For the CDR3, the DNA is TGCGCCAGCCGGGAGTCCTCCTACAATGAGCAGTTCTTC.

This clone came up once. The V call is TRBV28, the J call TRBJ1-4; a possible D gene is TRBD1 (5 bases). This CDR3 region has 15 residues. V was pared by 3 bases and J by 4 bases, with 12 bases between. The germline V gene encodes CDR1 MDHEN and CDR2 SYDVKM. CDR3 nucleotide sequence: TGTGCCAGCAGTTTCTTGACAGCGGATAATGAAAAACTGTTTTTT. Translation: CASSFLTADNEKLFF.

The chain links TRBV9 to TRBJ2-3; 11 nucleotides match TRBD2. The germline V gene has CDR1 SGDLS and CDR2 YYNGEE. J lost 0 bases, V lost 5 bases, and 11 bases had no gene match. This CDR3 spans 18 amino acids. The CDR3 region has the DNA TGTGCCAGCAGTAGGGGCTTGGCTAGCGGGAGGAGCACAGATACGCAGTATTTT. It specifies CASSRGLASGRSTDTQYF.

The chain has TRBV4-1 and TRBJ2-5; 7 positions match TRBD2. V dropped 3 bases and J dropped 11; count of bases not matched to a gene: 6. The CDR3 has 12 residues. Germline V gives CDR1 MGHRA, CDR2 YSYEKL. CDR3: CASSQDGGEQYF. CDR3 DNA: TGCGCCAGCAGCCAGGATGGGGGGGAGCAGTACTTC.

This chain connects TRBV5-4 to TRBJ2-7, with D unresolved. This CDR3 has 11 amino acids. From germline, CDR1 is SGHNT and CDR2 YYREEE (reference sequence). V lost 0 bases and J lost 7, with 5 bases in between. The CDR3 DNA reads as TGTGCCAGCAGCTTGGGGCGTGAGCAGTACTTC. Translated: CASSLGREQYF. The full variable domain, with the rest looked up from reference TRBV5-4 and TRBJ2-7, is ETGVTQSPTHLIKTRGQQVTLRCSSQSGHNTVSWYQQALGQGPQFIFQYYREEENGRGNFPPRFSGLQFPNYSSELNVNALELDDSALYLCASSLGREQYFGPGTRLTVT.

The CDR3 DNA reads as TGTGCCAGCAAAGTGGGACTAGCGGACAATGAGCAGTTCTTC. Protein: CASKVGLADNEQFF. The chain joins TRBV6-1 to TRBJ2-1, with 11 bases matching TRBD2. Germline-derived CDR1 and CDR2 are MNHNS and SASEGT. V dropped 7 bases and J dropped 5; count of bases not matched to a gene: 4. The CDR3 is 14 amino acids.

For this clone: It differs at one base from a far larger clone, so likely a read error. The CDR3 loop is CASSFRASGHNEQFF. In nucleotides, the CDR3 is TGTGCCAGCAGCTTCAGAGCTAGCGGACACAATGAGCAGTTCTTC. This chain links TRBV7-9 with TRBJ2-1; 7 bases map to TRBD2. Germline CDR1 reads SEHNR; CDR2 reads FQNEAQ (reference sequence). The CDR3 is made up of 15 amino acids. V lost 3 bases, J lost 5 bases, and 7 bases stayed unmatched. Based on the CDR3 plus reference TRBV7-9 and TRBJ2-1, the full variable domain is DTGVSQNPRHKITKRGQNVTFRCDPISEHNRLYWYRQTLGQGPEFLTYFQNEAQLEKSRLLSDRFSAERPKGSFSTLEIQRTEQGDSAMYLCASSFRASGHNEQFFGPGTRLTVL.

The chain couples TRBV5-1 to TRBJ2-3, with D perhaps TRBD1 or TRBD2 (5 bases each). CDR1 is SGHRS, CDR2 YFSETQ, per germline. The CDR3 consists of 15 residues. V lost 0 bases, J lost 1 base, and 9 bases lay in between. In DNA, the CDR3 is TGCGCCAGCAGCTTGGACGGGACGGGCACAGATACGCAGTATTTT. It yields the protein CASSLDGTGTDTQYF. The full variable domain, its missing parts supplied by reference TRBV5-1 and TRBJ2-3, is KAGVTQTPRYLIKTRGQQVTLSCSPISGHRSVSWYQQTPGQGLQFLFEYFSETQRNKGNFPGRFSGRQFSNSRSEMNVSTLELGDSALYLCASSLDGTGTDTQYFGPGTRLTVL.

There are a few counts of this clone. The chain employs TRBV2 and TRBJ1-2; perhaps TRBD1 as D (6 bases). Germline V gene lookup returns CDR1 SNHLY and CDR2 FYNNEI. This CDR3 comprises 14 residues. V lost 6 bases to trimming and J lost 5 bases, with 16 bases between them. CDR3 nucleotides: TGTGCCAGCAGGGAAATACGGGGGCCGTATGGCTACACCTTC. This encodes CASREIRGPYGYTF. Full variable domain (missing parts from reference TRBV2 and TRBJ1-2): EPEVTQTPSHQVTQMGQEVILRCVPISNHLYFYWYRQILGQKVEFLVSFYNNEISEKSEIFDDQFSVERPDGSNFTLKIRSTKLEDSAMYFCASREIRGPYGYTFGSGTRLTVV.